This entry is about one T cell receptor beta chain. The antigen remains undetermined. The study drew the donors from its approximately 110-subject validation cohort, separate from the 666-subject first cohort. The record originates from a study of cytomegalovirus exposure and HLA in healthy donors. Study-wide findings and caveats: Whilst most TCR sequences proved rare, a subset of public TCRs occurred across many donors.

Profiling relied on immunoSEQ multiplex PCR, and the TCRdb table lists in-frame clones only, not all of them. The repertoire holds roughly 57,000 clones, with around 93% as singletons. The sequencing input was PBMCs. This TCR was recovered from a woman aged 18-30 years in good health and CMV-seropositive.

The CDR3 is CASSLGSGGRSYEQYF. The CDR3, as DNA: TGTGCCAGCAGCTTAGGGTCAGGGGGCCGCTCCTACGAGCAGTACTTC. V gene TRBV7-2 combines with J gene TRBJ2-7, with 8 bases lining up with TRBD1. CDR3 length equals 16 residues. Looked up from germline, CDR1 is SGHTA and CDR2 is FQGNSA. The trim removed 1 base at V and 0 bases at J, leaving 5 bases unmatched.